Below, 19 T cell receptor beta chains from the same sample are listed, as sequenced in a study of molecular identifiers for immune sequencing clone quantification (dated by TCRdb to the late 2010s). The receptor library was made with PCR. The run used a NextSeq 500. TCRdb reprocessed the public reads (quality trimming at Q25 with fastp, clone calling with MiXCR) and kept in-frame beta chains. All rows with the same CDR3 protein become a single entry with the most common DNA and genes. This sample has more than 95,000 distinct CDR3 sequences in its table, and 20% to 25% of those were observed once. The ten largest make up roughly 0.94% of the sample. The sequenced sample consisted of naive CD8+ T cells from blood, with Jurkat cell RNA spiked in. The sample's cell subset or site label, in plain terms: FACS-sorted CD8+CD4-CCR7+CD45RA+ naive T cells. The receptor source for this set is a human donor in good health. Some libraries in this study had Jurkat cell RNA spiked in.

Turning to this clonotype: The conserved phenylalanine or tryptophan is not found at the CDR3 terminus, so this likely reflects a read error. The chain carries TRBV7-9 and TRBJ2-3; unclear D gene. The germline gives CDR1 SEHNR, CDR2 FQNEAQ (reference sequence). The CDR3 runs to 15 residues. V gave up 5 bases and J gave up 5 bases, with 17 bases separating them. The CDR3 sequence: CASSPIVGRKDTQYS. CDR3 bases: TGTGCCAGCAGCCCAATCGTTGGACGGAAAGATACGCAGTATTCT.

A word on this clonotype: Possible read error: a much larger clone is one base away. This chain links TRBV7-9 with TRBJ2-7, with TRBD2 matching 11 bases. The germline CDR1 and CDR2 sequences are SEHNR and FQNEAQ (reference sequence). The CDR3 sequence is 14 residues long. The CDR3 spells CTSSLALAGDEQYF. Here the CDR3 DNA reads TGTACCAGCAGCTTAGCACTAGCGGGGGACGAGCAGTACTTC.

This clonotype has ten or more counts. The J gene is TRBJ2-7, the V gene TRBV3-1; possible D gene TRBD2, 5 bases. V shed 7 bases and J shed 5 bases, with 18 bases lying between them. The CDR3 has 14 residues. From germline, CDR1 is LGHDT and CDR2 YNNKEL (reference sequence). CDR3 in DNA: TGTGCCAGCACCCCAACGGTCGGGGTTAACGAGCAGTACTTC. Encoded protein: CASTPTVGVNEQYF.

This clonotype was seen ten or more times. The chain uses TRBV15 and TRBJ2-5, with 8 nucleotides matching TRBD1. The CDR3 extends over 17 amino acids. V shed 1 base and J 3 bases; nucleotides not matched to a gene: 10. Germline CDR1 LNHNV, CDR2 YYDKDF (reference sequence). The CDR3 region has the DNA TGTGCCACCAGCAGAGCACGGACAGGGACTGGTGAAGAGACCCAGTACTTC. Amino acids: CATSRARTGTGEETQYF.

At least ten counts were recorded for this clonotype. The rearrangement joins TRBV27 to TRBJ1-6; the D is unclear. The CDR3 has 15 amino acids. V was cut by 7 bases and J by 0 bases, with 10 bases left in between. CDR1 is MNHEY and CDR2 is SMNVEV in the germline V gene (reference sequence). The CDR3 is CASNLASSYNSPLHF. CDR3 DNA sequence: TGTGCCAGCAATCTAGCAAGCTCCTATAATTCACCCCTCCACTTT.

The V call is TRBV20-1, the J call TRBJ2-2; a possible D gene is TRBD2 (6 bases). V was pared by 6 bases and J by 1 base, with 12 bases between. Germline CDR1 reads DFQATT; CDR2 reads SNEGSKA (reference sequence). The CDR3 runs to 14 residues. CDR3 amino acids: CSAEDYQNTGELFF. The CDR3 DNA sequence: TGCAGTGCAGAGGACTACCAGAACACCGGGGAGCTGTTTTTT.

This sequence joins TRBV13 and TRBJ2-7; 10 bases fit TRBD2. This CDR3 comprises 16 residues. The V and J ends lost 1 base and 4 bases, in that order; junction bases with no gene match: 7. CDR1 PRHDT and CDR2 FYEKMQ come from the germline V gene (reference sequence). The CDR3 region is CASSLALAGVHYEQYF. The CDR3 DNA reads TGTGCCAGCAGCTTAGCTCTAGCGGGGGTGCATTACGAGCAGTACTTC.

This clonotype was seen many times. The chain uses TRBV7-2 and TRBJ2-1, with 8 bases that match TRBD2. J lost 3 bases, V lost 5 bases, and 6 bases had no gene match. This CDR3 region has 15 residues. Germline assignment: CDR1 SGHTA and CDR2 FQGNSA. The CDR3 DNA reads TGTGCCAGCAGCAATAGCGGGGACTACTACAATGAGCAGTTCTTC. It codes for CASSNSGDYYNEQFF. The complete variable domain, with remaining parts taken from reference TRBV7-2 and TRBJ2-1, reads GAGVSQSPSNKVTEKGKDVELRCDPISGHTALYWYRQSLGQGLEFLIYFQGNSAPDKSGLPSDRFSAERTGGSVSTLTIQRTQQEDSAVYLCASSNSGDYYNEQFFGPGTRLTVL.

A word on this clonotype: With a much larger clone just one base away, this may be a read error. The CDR3 carries no conserved terminal phenylalanine or tryptophan, so it likely arises from a read error. The rearrangement links TRBV5-3 to TRBJ2-5; D uncertain. TRBV5-3 is reported as an ORF; its role is uncertain. V was clipped by 8 bases and J by 3 bases, with 14 bases between them. The CDR3 contains 13 residues. CDR3 amino acids: CASSPTEEETQYY. In DNA, the CDR3 is TGTGCCAGCAGCCCCACCGAGGAAGAGACCCAGTACTAC.

V gene TRBV29-1 combines with J gene TRBJ1-2, with TRBD1 as a possible D gene (5 bases). The length of the CDR3 is 13 residues. Trimming took off 4 bases at V and 0 bases at J, with 9 bases between the two ends. The germline gives CDR1 SQVTM, CDR2 ANQGSEA. This CDR3 is CSVGPGPNYGYTF. The DNA for the CDR3 is TGCAGCGTTGGACCGGGACCTAACTATGGCTACACCTTC.

A word on this clonotype: This clone may be a read error of a much larger clone one base away. This chain joins TRBV27 and TRBJ2-1; the match to TRBD2 covers 11 bases. The CDR3 has 15 residues. The germline CDR1 and CDR2 sequences are MNHEY and SMNVEV (reference sequence). The CDR3 here is CASSLVTSGVNEKFF. The CDR3 nucleotides read TGTGCCAGCAGTTTGGTGACTAGCGGGGTCAATGAGAAGTTCTTC.

In its sample, this clonotype was seen many times. This chain links TRBV6-6 with TRBJ2-7, with D maybe TRBD2 (6 bases). Trimming stripped 6 bases from V and 0 bases from J, with 21 bases between. The CDR3 is 17 amino acids. From germline, CDR1 is MNHNY and CDR2 SVGAGI (reference sequence). The DNA of the CDR3 is TGTGCCAGCAGCACTCTCCCGCGGGGCCCATTCTCCTACGAGCAGTACTTC. It is translated as CASSTLPRGPFSYEQYF.

This clonotype was picked up many times. The rearrangement links TRBV7-2 to TRBJ2-1, with TRBD2 as a possible D gene (6 bases). V was shortened by 5 bases and J by 9 bases, with 11 bases between the two germline ends. Looked up from germline, CDR1 is SGHTA and CDR2 is FQGNSA. The CDR3 has 12 residues. The CDR3: CASSPMGGEQFF. CDR3 coding DNA: TGTGCCAGCAGCCCTATGGGGGGTGAGCAGTTCTTC. Using reference TRBV7-2 and TRBJ2-1 for the parts outside the CDR3, the full variable domain is GAGVSQSPSNKVTEKGKDVELRCDPISGHTALYWYRQSLGQGLEFLIYFQGNSAPDKSGLPSDRFSAERTGGSVSTLTIQRTQQEDSAVYLCASSPMGGEQFFGPGTRLTVL.

V gene TRBV4-1 combines with J gene TRBJ2-1; D not certain. This CDR3 contains 15 residues. The germline gives CDR1 MGHRA, CDR2 YSYEKL. V was pared by 2 bases and J by 0 bases, with 8 bases between. CDR3 protein: CASSQLGSSYNEQFF. CDR3 in DNA: TGCGCCAGCAGCCAACTAGGTAGCTCCTACAATGAGCAGTTCTTC.

Of note for this clonotype: One base away lies a much larger clone, so this may be a sequencing read error. V gene TRBV20-1 combines with J gene TRBJ2-3; perhaps TRBD2 as D (5 bases). The CDR3 totals 13 residues. Germline-derived CDR1 and CDR2 are DFQATT and SNEGSKA (reference sequence). V shed 8 bases and J shed 5 bases, with 17 bases lying between them. The chain's CDR3 is CSRDEAGVDTQYF. The CDR3 nucleotides read TGCAGTAGGGATGAGGCCGGGGTAGATACGCAGTATTTT.

This clonotype has at least ten counts. The rearrangement uses TRBV7-2 and TRBJ2-7; a possible D gene is TRBD2 (5 bases). The germline V gene encodes CDR1 SGHTA and CDR2 FQGNSA. The V end lost 5 bases, the J end lost 3 bases, and 11 bases lay between the germline ends. The CDR3 sequence is 13 residues long. The CDR3 loop is CASSPTDFYEQYF. The CDR3 DNA reads as TGTGCCAGCAGCCCGACGGACTTCTACGAGCAGTACTTC.

In regard to this clonotype: This could be a read error, since a much larger clone is one nucleotide away. Because the CDR3 is missing its conserved closing phenylalanine or tryptophan, this is likely a read error. The J gene is TRBJ2-7, the V gene TRBV7-6, with 9 bases identical to TRBD1. Germline CDR1 SGHVS, CDR2 FNYEAQ. The CDR3 totals 13 residues. V was clipped by 4 bases and J by 6 bases; unmatched bases: 4. The CDR3 protein is CASSSGQGREQYI. CDR3 DNA sequence: TGTGCCAGCAGCTCAGGACAGGGGCGCGAGCAGTACATC.

This clonotype has more than one count but fewer than ten. The chain joins TRBV2 to TRBJ2-7, with 11 bases identical to TRBD2. With V trimmed by 6 bases and J by 3 bases, 7 bases remained unmatched. The CDR3 is made up of 15 amino acids. The germline V gene encodes CDR1 SNHLY and CDR2 FYNNEI. The CDR3 sequence is CASSAGTSGRYEQYF. The CDR3 bases are TGTGCCAGCAGCGCAGGGACTAGCGGCCGCTACGAGCAGTACTTC.

This clonotype occurred a few times. This clone may be a read error of a much larger clone one base away. The J gene is TRBJ2-7, the V gene TRBV5-1, with D maybe TRBD2 (6 bases). The germline V gene has CDR1 SGHRS and CDR2 YFSETQ. V was pared by 1 base and J by 6 bases, with 17 bases between. The CDR3 loop spans 15 amino acids. CDR3: CASSLRIEGRREQYF. The DNA for the CDR3 is TGCGCCAGCAGCTTGAGGATAGAAGGGAGGCGCGAGCAGTACTTC.